Presented here are 24 T cell receptor beta chains from one specimen sequenced in a study of post-analysis software for immune sequencing data. Each TCR beta cDNA library carried unique molecular identifiers. TCRdb processed the PCR reads anew with MiXCR; each CDR3 protein has one entry. This table has hundreds of thousands of distinct CDR3 sequences, around 64% appearing once. Study-wide points: Compared with controls, patients had more of about 5 TRBV segments, including TRBV5-6, TRBV5-1 and TRBV20-1.

Antigen specificity for these receptors is unknown. Sequencing used blood. The receptors originated from a girl aged 2 to 10 with multiple sclerosis.

The V and J genes are TRBV5-1 and TRBJ2-4, with D perhaps TRBD2 (5 bases). The J call may be in error: the DNA end matches TRBJ2-7 better. The CDR3 is made up of 16 amino acids. Germline V gene sequence: CDR1 SGHRS, CDR2 YFSETQ. CDR3 DNA: TGCGCCAGCAGCCCCCCCCACGGAACGGGGACCTACGAGCAGTACTTC. Protein: CASSPPHGTGTYEQYF.

The chain uses TRBV20-1 and TRBJ1-5, with TRBD1 as a possible D gene (5 bases). V was cut by 3 bases and J by 4 bases, with 10 bases left in between. CDR1 is DFQATT and CDR2 is SNEGSKA in the germline V gene (reference sequence). This CDR3 has 13 amino acids. DNA of the CDR3: TGCAGTGCTAGGCCGCAGGGTAATCAGCCCCAGCATTTT. Its translation is CSARPQGNQPQHF.

This clonotype was seen just once. The chain couples TRBV5-1 to TRBJ1-1; 8 nucleotides agree with TRBD1. From germline, CDR1 is SGHRS and CDR2 YFSETQ. Unmatched junction bases numbered 10, after V lost 3 bases and J lost 0 bases. The CDR3 is 17 amino acids. CDR3 in amino acids: CASSSSRDRRMNTEAFF. CDR3 bases: TGCGCCAGCAGCTCGAGCCGGGACAGGAGGATGAACACTGAAGCTTTCTTT.

The chain combines TRBV9 with TRBJ2-4; D remains ambiguous. Germline values: CDR1 SGDLS, CDR2 YYNGEE. This CDR3 contains 14 residues. V was clipped by 3 bases and J by 6 bases, with 13 bases between them. CDR3 nucleotides: TGTGCCAGCAGCGAAGGTCCCCTGGGAAACATTCAGTACTTC. Amino acids: CASSEGPLGNIQYF.

The V gene is TRBV15, the J gene TRBJ1-2; D unclear. CDR3 length: 14 amino acids. Trimming pared 1 base from V and 2 bases from J, leaving 8 bases between. In germline, CDR1 is LNHNV, CDR2 YYDKDF (reference sequence). The CDR3 loop is CATSRAGRNYGYTF. The CDR3, as DNA: TGTGCCACCAGCAGAGCGGGCAGGAACTATGGCTACACCTTC.

This clonotype has only a few counts. V is TRBV10-3 and J is TRBJ2-6, with D unresolved. The CDR3 is made up of 16 amino acids. Per germline, CDR1 ENHRY and CDR2 SYGVKD. Between the trimmed V and J ends, which lost 6 bases and 0 bases, there was a span of 12 bases. The chain's CDR3 is CAIREGPISGANVLTF. CDR3 sequence (DNA): TGTGCCATCAGAGAAGGACCGATCTCTGGGGCCAACGTCCTGACTTTC.

The rearrangement links TRBV11-2 to TRBJ1-2; D remains unclear. Germline V gene sequence: CDR1 SGHAT, CDR2 FQNNGV. V dropped 4 bases and J dropped 4 bases, with 7 bases sitting between them. The CDR3 is 12 amino acids. The CDR3 nucleotides read TGTGCCAGCAGCTCCGAGAGCTATGGCTACACCTTC. Its protein product is CASSSESYGYTF.

The rearrangement joins TRBV28 to TRBJ1-5, with TRBD1 as a possible D gene (5 bases). Looked up from germline, CDR1 is MDHEN and CDR2 is SYDVKM. This CDR3 is 16 amino acids long. The ends were cut back, 3 bases at V and 2 bases at J, with 14 bases in the middle. The CDR3 reads CASSFREGDGNQPQHF. CDR3 in DNA: TGTGCCAGCAGTTTTAGAGAAGGGGATGGCAATCAGCCCCAGCATTTT.

V gene TRBV25-1 combines with J gene TRBJ2-7; D not resolved. Near its end, the DNA agrees better with TRBJ2-5, so the J call may be wrong. This CDR3 is 12 amino acids long. Germline CDR1 reads MGHDK; CDR2 reads SYGVNS. The CDR3 spells CASSEYEETQYF. The CDR3 nucleotides read TGTGCCAGCAGTGAATACGAGGAGACCCAGTACTTC.

The chain combines TRBV18 with TRBJ2-1; no clear D gene. The ends were cut back, 3 bases at V and 4 bases at J, with 10 bases in the middle. This CDR3 comprises 14 residues. CDR1 and CDR2 (germline): KGHSH, LQKENI. CDR3 in amino acids: CASSPDGEYNEQFF. CDR3 coding DNA: TGTGCCAGCTCACCGGACGGAGAATACAATGAGCAGTTCTTC.

The chain combines TRBV7-9 with TRBJ2-3; 14 bases are a match to TRBD2. The CDR3 runs to 20 residues. Germline trimming cut 4 bases from V and 0 bases from J; bases unmatched to any gene: 12. In germline, CDR1 is SEHNR, CDR2 FQNEAQ (reference sequence). CDR3 region: CASSSSPGLAGAPSTDTQYF. CDR3 in DNA: TGTGCCAGCAGCTCGAGCCCGGGACTAGCGGGAGCCCCTAGCACAGATACGCAGTATTTT.

V is TRBV20-1 and J is TRBJ1-5, with a weak D call TRBD1 (5 bases). In germline, CDR1 is DFQATT, CDR2 SNEGSKA (reference sequence). The CDR3 runs 16 residues. V was pared by 6 bases and J by 7 bases, with 25 bases between. The CDR3 loop reads CSAHESTGWDGQPQHF. The CDR3 nucleotides read TGCAGTGCCCACGAGAGTACAGGTTGGGATGGGCAGCCCCAGCATTTT.

The chain recombines TRBV7-3 with TRBJ2-3, with a weak D call TRBD2 (6 bases). Germline loops: CDR1 SGHTA, CDR2 FQGTGA. This CDR3 region has 16 residues. The germline V and J ends were trimmed by 3 bases and 4 bases, with 17 bases remaining between them. CDR3: CASSLGLQRVADTQYF. CDR3 DNA: TGTGCCAGCAGCTTGGGACTTCAGAGGGTAGCAGATACGCAGTATTTT.

The chain links TRBV11-2 to TRBJ1-2; D uncertain. This CDR3 comprises 14 residues. The germline V and J ends were trimmed by 2 bases and 4 bases, with 11 bases remaining between them. Per germline, CDR1 SGHAT and CDR2 FQNNGV. The CDR3: CASSLIAGSYGYTF. DNA of the CDR3: TGTGCCAGCAGCTTAATCGCCGGAAGCTATGGCTACACCTTC.

Regarding this clonotype: Its ends do not fully match the called genes, so a read error is possible. This chain joins TRBV18 and TRBJ1-1, with D possibly TRBD1 on 6 matching bases. Germline loops: CDR1 KGHSH, CDR2 LQKENI. The CDR3 consists of 13 residues. CDR3 loop: CASSPEWDTGAFF. CDR3 bases: TGTGCCAGCTCACCAGAATGGGACACTGGAGCTTTCTTT.

The J gene is TRBJ2-3, the V gene TRBV7-2; D remains unclear. V lost 5 bases and J lost 4, with 7 bases in between. Germline values: CDR1 SGHTA, CDR2 FQGNSA. The CDR3 totals 12 residues. The CDR3 coding sequence is TGTGCCAGCAGCCCCGGTCCAGATACGCAGTATTTT. Amino acid sequence: CASSPGPDTQYF.

The chain employs TRBV7-2 and TRBJ1-5, with D maybe TRBD1 (5 bases). V was pared by 4 bases and J by 1 base, with 11 bases between. The CDR3 length is 15 residues. The germline gives CDR1 SGHTA, CDR2 FQGNSA. The CDR3, as DNA: TGTGCCAGCAGCTCCGGGACGGTGAGCAATCAGCCCCAGCATTTT. This sequence encodes CASSSGTVSNQPQHF.

The V call is TRBV6-5, the J call TRBJ2-7, with 7 positions matching TRBD1. From germline, CDR1 is MNHEY and CDR2 SVGAGI. This CDR3 comprises 16 residues. After removal of 2 bases from V and 3 bases from J, the junction contained 10 bases not matched to a gene. Here the CDR3 reads CASSYALAAGGYEQYF. In DNA form, the CDR3 reads TGTGCCAGCAGTTACGCCCTTGCGGCAGGGGGCTACGAGCAGTACTTC.

V usage is TRBV27 and J usage is TRBJ2-7, with 7 bases fitting TRBD1. This CDR3 has 13 residues. Germline CDR1 reads MNHEY; CDR2 reads SMNVEV (reference sequence). With 5 bases clipped from V and 4 bases from J, the junction kept 5 bases outside the gene matches. CDR3 loop: CASSLKQGYEQYF. CDR3 sequence (DNA): TGTGCCAGCAGTCTTAAACAGGGGTACGAGCAGTACTTC.

The V gene is TRBV5-1, the J gene TRBJ2-7, with D unresolved. This CDR3 has 14 residues. The V end was cut by 3 bases, the J end by 2 bases, with 12 bases between. Per germline, CDR1 SGHRS and CDR2 YFSETQ. The CDR3 region has the DNA TGCGCCAGCAGCTACGGCGACTTAACCTACGAGCAGTACTTC. It codes for CASSYGDLTYEQYF.

This clonotype was seen a single time. V and J are TRBV5-1 and TRBJ1-1; D ambiguous. The germline V gene has CDR1 SGHRS and CDR2 YFSETQ. The V end was cut by 4 bases, the J end by 2 bases, with 12 bases between. The CDR3 sequence is 14 residues long. In DNA form, the CDR3 reads TGCGCCAGCAGCCCCATTAAACATAACACTGAAGCTTTCTTT. Its protein product is CASSPIKHNTEAFF.

V is TRBV20-1 and J is TRBJ2-1; 7 bases are shared with TRBD2. CDR1 is DFQATT, CDR2 SNEGSKA, per germline (reference sequence). The CDR3 covers 15 residues. The V gene end was trimmed by 6 bases and the J gene end by 5 bases; junction bases not matched to a gene: 13. CDR3 in amino acids: CSAPGLMTSHNEQFF. The DNA for the CDR3 is TGCAGTGCCCCAGGACTGATGACTAGCCACAATGAGCAGTTCTTC.

The genes are TRBV12-3 or TRBV12-4 and TRBJ2-7; D ambiguous. V lost 5 bases to trimming and J lost 4 bases, with 9 bases between them. CDR3 length: 12 amino acids. CDR3 region: CASSTVVYEQYF. CDR3 nucleotide sequence: TGTGCCAGCAGTACTGTTGTGTACGAGCAGTACTTC.

The chain is built from TRBV15 and TRBJ2-7, with TRBD2 matching 8 bases. Germline lookup yields CDR1 LNHNV and CDR2 YYDKDF (reference sequence). The CDR3 spans 14 residues. The trim removed 3 bases at V and 2 bases at J, leaving 3 bases unmatched. CDR3 coding DNA: TGTGCCACCAGCAGGTCCGGGGGGGCCTACGAGCAGTACTTC. Protein: CATSRSGGAYEQYF.